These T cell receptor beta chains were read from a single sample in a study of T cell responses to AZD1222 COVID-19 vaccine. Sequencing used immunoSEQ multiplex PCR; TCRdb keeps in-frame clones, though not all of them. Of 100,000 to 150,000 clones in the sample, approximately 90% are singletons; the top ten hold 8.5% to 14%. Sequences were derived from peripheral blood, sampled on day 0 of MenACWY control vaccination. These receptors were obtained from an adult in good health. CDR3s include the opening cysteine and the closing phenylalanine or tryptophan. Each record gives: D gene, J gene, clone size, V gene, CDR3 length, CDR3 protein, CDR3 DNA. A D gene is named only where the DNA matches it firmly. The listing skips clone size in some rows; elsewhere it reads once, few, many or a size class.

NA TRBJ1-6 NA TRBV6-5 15 CASSKPGTGNSPLHF TGTGCCAGCAGTAAACCGGGGACCGGGAATTCACCCCTCCACTTT
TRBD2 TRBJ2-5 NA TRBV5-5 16 CASSLGALAGQETQYF TGTGCCAGCAGCTTGGGGGCCCTAGCGGGCCAAGAGACCCAGTACTTC
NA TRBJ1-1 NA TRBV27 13 CASSYGANTEAFF TGTGCCAGCAGTTACGGCGCGAACACTGAAGCTTTCTTT
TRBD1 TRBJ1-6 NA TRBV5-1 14 CASSSGQGDSPLHF TGCGCCAGCAGCTCCGGACAGGGGGATTCACCCCTCCACTTT
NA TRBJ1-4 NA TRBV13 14 CASSGQSRNEKLFF TGTGCCAGCAGCGGACAGAGCCGTAATGAAAAACTGTTTTTT
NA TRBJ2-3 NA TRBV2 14 CASSPGLSRDTQYF TGTGCCAGCAGTCCGGGACTTTCCAGAGATACGCAGTATTTT
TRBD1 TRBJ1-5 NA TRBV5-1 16 CASSPTGQGSNQPQHF TGCGCCAGCAGCCCCACGGGACAGGGGAGCAATCAGCCCCAGCATTTT
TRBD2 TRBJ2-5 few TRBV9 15 CASSASGMSQETQYF TGTGCCAGCAGCGCTAGCGGGATGTCCCAAGAGACCCAGTACTTC
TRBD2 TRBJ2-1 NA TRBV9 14 CASSVASGSNEQFF TGTGCCAGCAGCGTAGCTAGCGGGAGCAATGAGCAGTTCTTC
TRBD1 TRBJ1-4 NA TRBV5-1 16 CASSFGTGGSNEKLFF TGCGCCAGCAGCTTCGGGACAGGGGGCAGTAATGAAAAACTGTTTTTT
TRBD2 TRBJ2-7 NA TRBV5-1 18 CASSLAASTSGRTYEQYF TGCGCCAGCAGCTTGGCGGCCTCTACTAGCGGGAGGACCTACGAGCAGTACTTC
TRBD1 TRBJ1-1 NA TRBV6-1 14 CASSDDRGNTEAFF TGTGCCAGCAGTGACGACAGGGGGAACACTGAAGCTTTCTTT
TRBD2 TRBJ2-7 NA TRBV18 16 CASSPPGRGGVGEQYF TGTGCCAGCTCACCACCAGGGAGGGGTGGTGTGGGCGAGCAGTACTTC
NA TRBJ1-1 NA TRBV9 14 CASSSRDMRTEAFF TGTGCCAGCAGTTCCCGGGACATGCGCACTGAAGCTTTCTTT
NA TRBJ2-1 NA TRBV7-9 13 CASSLGHRNEQFF TGTGCCAGCAGCTTGGGCCACCGCAATGAGCAGTTCTTC
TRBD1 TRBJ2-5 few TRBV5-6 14 CASSLLGQQETQYF TGTGCCAGCAGCTTGTTGGGACAGCAAGAGACCCAGTACTTC
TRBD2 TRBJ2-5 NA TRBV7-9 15 CASLAGQLGKETQYF TGTGCCAGCCTAGCGGGACAGCTAGGGAAGGAGACCCAGTACTTC
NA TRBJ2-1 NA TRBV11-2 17 CASSPQGQGGRGDEQFF TGTGCCAGCAGCCCCCAGGGGCAGGGTGGTAGGGGAGATGAGCAGTTCTTC